These 23 T cell receptor beta chains came from one sample sequenced in a study of shared clonotypes between healthy human individuals. This table comes from immunoSEQ multiplex PCR, and its TCRdb copy is limited to in-frame clones, with some not included. The data show about 680,000 clones, approximately 79% seen once. The sequenced material came from memory CD4+ T cells sorted from blood. The subset was: CD45RA-negative fraction. The receptors here all came from a woman in her thirties in good health.

There are a few counts of this clone. This chain joins TRBV19 and TRBJ2-1; the match to TRBD2 covers 7 bases. Germline V gene lookup returns CDR1 LNHDA and CDR2 SQIVND (reference sequence). The V and J ends lost 5 bases and 1 base, in that order; junction bases with no gene match: 2. The CDR3 consists of 14 residues. The CDR3 here is CASSLAESYNEQFF. CDR3 in DNA: TGTGCCAGTAGTCTAGCGGAATCCTACAATGAGCAGTTCTTC.

This clone showed up just once. The chain links TRBV9 to TRBJ2-3; D remains unclear. The CDR3 covers 16 residues. CDR1 is SGDLS, CDR2 YYNGEE, per germline. The ends were cut back, 0 bases at V and 0 bases at J, with 11 bases in the middle. CDR3 amino acids: CASSVDSTFSTDTQYF. Written as DNA, the CDR3 is TGTGCCAGCAGCGTAGATAGCACCTTTAGCACAGATACGCAGTATTTT.

The chain links TRBV7-2 to TRBJ1-5; D perhaps matches TRBD1 (5 bases). V was pared by 2 bases and J by 6 bases, with 11 bases between. CDR3 length: 14 amino acids. Germline CDR1 reads SGHTA; CDR2 reads FQGNSA. CDR3 region: CASSLLGLLQPQHF. The CDR3 DNA reads TGTGCCAGCAGCTTATTGGGGCTTCTTCAGCCCCAGCATTTT.

This sequence joins TRBV28 and TRBJ2-7, with D unclear. Trimming stripped 4 bases from V and 3 bases from J, with 7 bases between. Germline values: CDR1 MDHEN, CDR2 SYDVKM. This CDR3 region has 12 residues. The CDR3 spells CASSSGNYEQYF. The CDR3 nucleotides read TGTGCCAGCAGTTCTGGCAACTACGAGCAGTACTTC.

The chain has TRBV27 and TRBJ2-5, with 8 nucleotides matching TRBD2. This CDR3 has 13 amino acids. The V gene end was trimmed by 9 bases and the J gene end by 2 bases; junction bases not matched to a gene: 5. Germline CDR1 is MNHEY and CDR2 is SMNVEV (reference sequence). The DNA of the CDR3 is TGTGCCAGTCAACTAGCGGCACAAGAGACCCAGTACTTC. Its protein is CASQLAAQETQYF.

This clone was observed once. The chain couples TRBV27 to TRBJ2-7; 9 bases are a match to TRBD2. The CDR3 runs 15 residues. The ends lost 8 bases at V and 0 bases at J; junction bases unmatched: 8. CDR1 and CDR2 (germline): MNHEY, SMNVEV (reference sequence). The CDR3 spells CASYPLSGSSYEQYF. In nucleotides, the CDR3 is TGTGCCAGCTATCCCCTTAGCGGGAGCTCCTACGAGCAGTACTTC.

The gene calls are TRBV5-8 and TRBJ2-2, with 10 positions matching TRBD1. J gave up 5 bases and V 5 bases, and 9 bases lay outside the gene matches. This CDR3 region has 16 residues. Germline assignment: CDR1 SGHTS and CDR2 YDEGEE. The CDR3 DNA is TGTGCCAGCAGATGGACTGACAGGGGGCGAACCGGGGAGCTGTTTTTT. Translation: CASRWTDRGRTGELFF.

The CDR3 sequence is CASRPRGGSYEQYF. In nucleotides, the CDR3 is TGTGCCAGCAGGCCTCGTGGCGGCTCCTACGAGCAGTACTTC. The chain recombines TRBV28 with TRBJ2-7, with D uncertain. Germline CDR1 is MDHEN and CDR2 is SYDVKM. The CDR3 loop spans 14 amino acids. Trimming pared 6 bases from V and 0 bases from J, leaving 12 bases between.

This clone has a handful of counts. The chain recombines TRBV13 with TRBJ1-2; the D gene is possibly TRBD1 (5 bases). The V end was cut by 6 bases, the J end by 4 bases, with 15 bases between. Germline V gene sequence: CDR1 PRHDT, CDR2 FYEKMQ (reference sequence). The CDR3 has 14 residues. As DNA, the CDR3 is TGTGCCAGCAGGCTAATGACAGCGCCCTATGGCTACACCTTC. It yields the protein CASRLMTAPYGYTF.

The J gene is TRBJ2-5, the V gene TRBV2; tentative D call: TRBD2 (5 bases). V was cut by 5 bases and J by 3 bases, with 10 bases left in between. The CDR3 loop spans 13 amino acids. The germline V gene has CDR1 SNHLY and CDR2 FYNNEI. The CDR3, as DNA: TGTGCCAGCAGTCGGGAATACGAAGAGACCCAGTACTTC. This translates into CASSREYEETQYF. Supplemented by reference TRBV2 and TRBJ2-5, the full variable domain reads EPEVTQTPSHQVTQMGQEVILRCVPISNHLYFYWYRQILGQKVEFLVSFYNNEISEKSEIFDDQFSVERPDGSNFTLKIRSTKLEDSAMYFCASSREYEETQYFGPGTRLLVL.

The V and J genes are TRBV7-2 and TRBJ2-3; D not resolved. Germline CDR1 and CDR2: SGHTA and FQGNSA. Between the trimmed V and J ends, which lost 8 bases and 6 bases, there was a span of 12 bases. The CDR3 length is 12 residues. This CDR3 is CASVLFGDTQYF. The CDR3 DNA reads as TGTGCCAGCGTCTTGTTTGGGGATACGCAGTATTTT.

The rearrangement links TRBV30 to TRBJ2-7, with D perhaps assigned TRBD1 or TRBD2 (5 bases each). CDR1 is GTSNPN and CDR2 is SVGIG in the germline V gene (reference sequence). The length of the CDR3 is 11 residues. Between the trimmed V and J ends, which lost 7 bases and 3 bases, there was a span of 10 bases. The CDR3 here is CASGPSYEQYF. CDR3 in DNA: TGTGCCTCGGGACCGAGCTACGAGCAGTACTTC.

The chain uses TRBV2 and TRBJ2-2, with 14 bases lining up with TRBD2. The CDR3 has 16 residues. The ends lost 8 bases at V and 5 bases at J; junction bases unmatched: 7. Germline CDR1 is SNHLY and CDR2 is FYNNEI. The CDR3 spells CASWGLAGVRTGELFF. CDR3 in DNA: TGTGCCAGCTGGGGACTAGCGGGAGTAAGAACCGGGGAGCTGTTTTTT.

This clone has just one count. The chain uses TRBV29-1 and TRBJ2-5; 8 bases fit TRBD1. V lost 8 bases and J lost 4; bases outside the gene matches: 12. Germline CDR1 reads SQVTM; CDR2 reads ANQGSEA. The CDR3 runs to 14 residues. CDR3: CSFALGTGTETQYF. In DNA, the CDR3 is TGCAGCTTTGCACTTGGGACAGGAACAGAGACCCAGTACTTC. Together with reference TRBV29-1 and TRBJ2-5, the CDR3 gives the full variable domain: SAVISQKPSRDICQRGTSLTIQCQVDSQVTMMFWYRQQPGQSLTLIATANQGSEATYESGFVIDKFPISRPNLTFSTLTVSNMSPEDSSIYLCSFALGTGTETQYFGPGTRLLVL.

This clone was detected ten times or more. The chain recombines TRBV7-6 with TRBJ2-4, with 9 bases aligning to TRBD2. The CDR3 consists of 16 residues. The J segment lost 13 bases and the V segment lost 5 bases, leaving 18 bases of the junction unmatched. Germline CDR1 is SGHVS and CDR2 is FNYEAQ. The CDR3 protein is CASSPKDVRGREGQYF. In DNA, the CDR3 is TGTGCCAGCAGCCCAAAAGACGTACGTGGGCGGGAGGGCCAGTACTTC.

The chain combines TRBV19 with TRBJ1-5; 9 bases are shared with TRBD1. The CDR3 runs to 17 residues. Germline V gene data show CDR1 as LNHDA and CDR2 as SQIVND (reference sequence). V was clipped by 1 base and J by 5 bases; unmatched bases: 9. CDR3 residues: CASSIGGTGLRHQPQHF. For the CDR3, the DNA is TGTGCCAGTAGTATAGGAGGGACAGGGTTGAGGCATCAGCCCCAGCATTTT.

This chain connects TRBV27 to TRBJ1-3, with D uncertain. V lost 3 bases, J lost 1 base, and 16 bases lay in between. Germline CDR1 reads MNHEY; CDR2 reads SMNVEV (reference sequence). This CDR3 is 17 amino acids long. CDR3 in DNA: TGTGCCAGCAGTTTGCGGGCCGGCTGGGCGTCTGGAAACACCATATATTTT. Translated, it gives CASSLRAGWASGNTIYF.

The sample holds one count of this clone. This sequence joins TRBV6-1 and TRBJ1-5; D is undetermined. The CDR3 length is 16 residues. The V gene lost 0 bases and the J gene lost 2 bases, with 11 bases spanning the gap. In germline, CDR1 is MNHNS, CDR2 SASEGT. CDR3 coding DNA: TGTGCCAGCAGTGAAGCACGGGGAGTCGGCAATCAGCCCCAGCATTTT. Residues: CASSEARGVGNQPQHF.

In the case of this clone: The same CDR3 can be traced to other DNA sequences in this sample. The chain carries TRBV9 and TRBJ2-5, with unresolved D. The ends were cut back, 0 bases at V and 3 bases at J, with 6 bases in the middle. The CDR3 is 13 residues long. Germline CDR1 SGDLS, CDR2 YYNGEE. For the CDR3, the DNA is TGTGCCAGCAGCGTAGATAAGGAAGAGACCCAGTACTTC. It codes for CASSVDKEETQYF.

In its sample, this clone was seen once. This chain links TRBV5-6 with TRBJ1-4, with D unresolved. V shed 4 bases and J shed 8 bases, with 15 bases lying between them. CDR1 is SGHDT and CDR2 is YYEEEE in the germline V gene. This CDR3 is built from 14 residues. The CDR3 loop is CASSLLDTPEKLFF. The CDR3 DNA follows: TGTGCCAGCAGCCTCTTAGACACCCCAGAAAAACTGTTTTTT.

V gene TRBV25-1 combines with J gene TRBJ2-1; 10 bases are a match to TRBD2. V gave up 5 bases and J gave up 5 bases; unmatched junction bases: 9. Germline values: CDR1 MGHDK, CDR2 SYGVNS. The CDR3 has 16 amino acids. The CDR3: CASSTLGGLADNEQFF. As DNA, the CDR3 is TGTGCCAGCAGTACACTAGGAGGACTAGCGGACAATGAGCAGTTCTTC.

The chain joins TRBV28 to TRBJ2-1, with 9 bases that match TRBD2. V lost 4 bases and J lost 3; bases outside the gene matches: 7. The CDR3 consists of 16 residues. Germline loops: CDR1 MDHEN, CDR2 SYDVKM. CDR3 in amino acids: CASSSSTSGLYNEQFF. In DNA form, the CDR3 reads TGTGCCAGCAGTTCCTCGACTAGCGGACTCTACAATGAGCAGTTCTTC.

CDR3 amino acids: CASSLAPSNYGYTF. The CDR3 DNA follows: TGTGCCAGCAGCCTCGCCCCCAGTAACTATGGCTACACCTTC. The rearrangement joins TRBV5-6 to TRBJ1-2; D is unclear. CDR3 length: 14 amino acids. V was clipped by 4 bases and J by 1 base, with 11 bases between them. In germline, CDR1 is SGHDT, CDR2 YYEEEE.